These 8 T cell receptor beta chains were all obtained from the same sample, sequenced in a study of T cell repertoires in cytomegalovirus infection. For these TCRs, the target antigens are not known. TCRdb reprocessed the reads with MiXCR, giving one entry per CDR3 protein. This repertoire shows some 800,000 distinct CDR3 sequences, over 25% found once; its top ten account for 12%. Sequences were derived from cultured CD8+ T cells from PBMCs, sampled from culture after CMV antigen stimulation. These receptor sequences come from a human donor in good health (CMV status not recorded). Some clones in this sample may be carry-over from other donors' samples.

The rearrangement uses TRBV19 and TRBJ1-1; TRBD1 is a possible D gene (5 bases). Trimming removed 7 bases at V and 4 bases at J, with 13 bases between. In germline, CDR1 is LNHDA, CDR2 SQIVND (reference sequence). The CDR3 spans 13 residues. For the CDR3, the DNA is TGTGCCAGTACCGGGGGGGTGAGCACTGAAGCTTTCTTT. This translates into CASTGGVSTEAFF.

This clonotype appeared many times. The chain is built from TRBV7-2 and TRBJ2-7, with D possibly being TRBD1 or TRBD2 (5 bases each). With 2 bases removed from V and 0 bases from J, the gap between germline ends came to 17 bases. Germline values: CDR1 SGHTA, CDR2 FQGNSA. There are 17 residues in the CDR3. The CDR3 coding sequence is TGTGCCAGCAGCTTATCGAAGGGGACCCTGAGCTCCTACGAGCAGTACTTC. Translated: CASSLSKGTLSSYEQYF. Variable domain in full (rest from reference TRBV7-2 and TRBJ2-7): GAGVSQSPSNKVTEKGKDVELRCDPISGHTALYWYRQSLGQGLEFLIYFQGNSAPDKSGLPSDRFSAERTGGSVSTLTIQRTQQEDSAVYLCASSLSKGTLSSYEQYFGPGTRLTVT.

As concerns this clonotype: One end of the junction does not line up with germline, which may come from a read error. The V call is TRBV23-1, the J call TRBJ2-7, with TRBD1 matching over 7 bases. TRBV23-1 belongs to the ORF category, with a function that is uncertain. This CDR3 contains 14 residues. In DNA, the CDR3 is TGCGCCAACAGTCATATGGGCAGGGGGAACGAGCAGTACTTC. Translation: CANSHMGRGNEQYF.

Points on this clonotype: One end of the junction is discordant with germline, which a read error may explain. The chain couples TRBV4-1 to TRBJ1-1, with D unresolved. Germline values: CDR1 MGHRA, CDR2 YSYEKL. The CDR3 length is 14 residues. CDR3 in DNA: TGCGTCAGCGGTCCCTACGCCGTGGACACTGAAGCTTTCTTT. Residues: CVSGPYAVDTEAFF.

The chain couples TRBV11-2 to TRBJ2-1; tentatively, D is TRBD1 (5 bases). Germline CDR1 SGHAT, CDR2 FQNNGV. CDR3 length: 12 residues. Trimming took off 8 bases at V and 7 bases at J, with 12 bases between the two ends. The CDR3 nucleotides read TGTGCCAGCGGGGCTTCTCGTAATGAGCAGTTCTTC. This translates into CASGASRNEQFF.

This clonotype showed up many times. The chain is built from TRBV7-8 and TRBJ2-7, with TRBD1 identical over 10 bases. Germline CDR1 reads SGHVS; CDR2 reads FQNEAQ. There are 15 residues in the CDR3. V lost 0 bases and J lost 7; bases outside the gene matches: 6. This CDR3 reads CASSLARDRGLEQYV. In DNA form, the CDR3 reads TGTGCCAGCAGCTTAGCGCGGGACAGGGGTCTGGAGCAGTACGTC.

This chain connects TRBV7-3 to TRBJ1-1; possible D gene TRBD1, 6 bases. The CDR3 spans 15 residues. CDR1 and CDR2 (germline): SGHTA, FQGTGA. V was pared by 2 bases and J by 1 base, with 11 bases between. CDR3 residues: CASSLLRGRNTEAFF. CDR3 bases: TGTGCCAGCAGCTTACTACGGGGGCGGAACACTGAAGCTTTCTTT. The full variable domain, completed using reference TRBV7-3 and TRBJ1-1, is GAGVSQTPSNKVTEKGKYVELRCDPISGHTALYWYRQSLGQGPEFLIYFQGTGAADDSGLPNDRFFAVRPEGSVSTLKIQRTERGDSAVYLCASSLLRGRNTEAFFGQGTRLTVV.

This clonotype was counted between two and nine times. The V call is TRBV11-1, the J call TRBJ1-6; TRBD1 matches at 9 bases. CDR3 size: 16 residues. The V gene end was trimmed by 3 bases and the J gene end by 7 bases; junction bases not matched to a gene: 7. Germline V gene sequence: CDR1 SGHAT, CDR2 FQDESV (reference sequence). The CDR3: CASSLNPGQGNSPLHF. CDR3 nucleotide sequence: TGTGCCAGCAGCTTGAACCCCGGACAGGGGAATTCACCCCTCCACTTT.